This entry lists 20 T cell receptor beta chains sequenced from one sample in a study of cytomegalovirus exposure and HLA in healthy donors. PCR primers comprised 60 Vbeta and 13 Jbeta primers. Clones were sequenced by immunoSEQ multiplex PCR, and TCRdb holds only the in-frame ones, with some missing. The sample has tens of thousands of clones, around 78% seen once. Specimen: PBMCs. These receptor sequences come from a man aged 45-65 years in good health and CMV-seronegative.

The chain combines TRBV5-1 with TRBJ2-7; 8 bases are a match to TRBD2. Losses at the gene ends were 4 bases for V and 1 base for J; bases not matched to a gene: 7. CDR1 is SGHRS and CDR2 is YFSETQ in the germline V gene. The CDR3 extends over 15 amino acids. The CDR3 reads CASSPGGAVSYEQYF. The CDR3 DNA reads TGCGCCAGCAGCCCGGGGGGGGCTGTTTCCTACGAGCAGTACTTC. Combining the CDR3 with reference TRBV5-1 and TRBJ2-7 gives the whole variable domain KAGVTQTPRYLIKTRGQQVTLSCSPISGHRSVSWYQQTPGQGLQFLFEYFSETQRNKGNFPGRFSGRQFSNSRSEMNVSTLELGDSALYLCASSPGGAVSYEQYFGPGTRLTVT.

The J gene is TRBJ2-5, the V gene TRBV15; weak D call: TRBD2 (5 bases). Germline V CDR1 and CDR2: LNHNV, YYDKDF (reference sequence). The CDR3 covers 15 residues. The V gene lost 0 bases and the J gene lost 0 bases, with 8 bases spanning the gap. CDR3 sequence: CATSREQTNQETQYF. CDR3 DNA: TGTGCCACCAGCAGAGAACAGACTAACCAAGAGACCCAGTACTTC.

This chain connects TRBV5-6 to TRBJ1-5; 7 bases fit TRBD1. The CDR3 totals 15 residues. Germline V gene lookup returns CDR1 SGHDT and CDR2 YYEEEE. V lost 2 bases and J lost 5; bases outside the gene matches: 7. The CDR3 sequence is CASSFFTGEDQPQHF. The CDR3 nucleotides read TGTGCCAGCAGCTTCTTTACAGGGGAGGATCAGCCCCAGCATTTT.

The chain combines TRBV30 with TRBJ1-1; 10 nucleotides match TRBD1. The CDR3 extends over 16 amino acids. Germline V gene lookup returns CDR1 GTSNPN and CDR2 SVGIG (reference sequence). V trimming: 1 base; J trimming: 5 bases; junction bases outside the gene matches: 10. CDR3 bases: TGTGCCTGGAGTGAAGGGTGGACAGGGGGGACTACTGAAGCTTTCTTT. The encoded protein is CAWSEGWTGGTTEAFF.

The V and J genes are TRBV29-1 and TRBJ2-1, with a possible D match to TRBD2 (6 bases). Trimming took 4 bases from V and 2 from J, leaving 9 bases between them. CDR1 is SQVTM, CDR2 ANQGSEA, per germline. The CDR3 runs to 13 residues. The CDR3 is CSVAAGTYNEQFF. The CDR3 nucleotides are TGCAGCGTTGCGGCGGGAACCTACAATGAGCAGTTCTTC.

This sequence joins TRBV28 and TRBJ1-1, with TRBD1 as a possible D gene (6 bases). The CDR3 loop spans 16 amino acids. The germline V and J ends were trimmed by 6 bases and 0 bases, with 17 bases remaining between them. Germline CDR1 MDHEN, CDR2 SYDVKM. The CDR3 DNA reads TGTGCCAGCAGCTTAACCGGACAGTTCATGAACACTGAAGCTTTCTTT. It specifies CASSLTGQFMNTEAFF. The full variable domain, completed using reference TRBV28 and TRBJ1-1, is DVKVTQSSRYLVKRTGEKVFLECVQDMDHENMFWYRQDPGLGLRLIYFSYDVKMKEKGDIPEGYSVSREKKERFSLILESASTNQTSMYLCASSLTGQFMNTEAFFGQGTRLTVV.

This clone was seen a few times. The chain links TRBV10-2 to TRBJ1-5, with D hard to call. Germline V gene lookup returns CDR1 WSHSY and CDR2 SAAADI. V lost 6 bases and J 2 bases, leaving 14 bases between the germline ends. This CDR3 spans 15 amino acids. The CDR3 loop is CASSADFGGNQPQHF. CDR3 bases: TGCGCCAGCAGCGCAGACTTCGGGGGCAATCAGCCCCAGCATTTT.

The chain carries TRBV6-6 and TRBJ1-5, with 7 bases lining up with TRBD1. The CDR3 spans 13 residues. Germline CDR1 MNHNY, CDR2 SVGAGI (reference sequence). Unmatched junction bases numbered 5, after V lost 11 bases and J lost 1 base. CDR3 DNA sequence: TGTGCCGGAAGCAGGGGGAGCAATCAGCCCCAGCATTTT. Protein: CAGSRGSNQPQHF.

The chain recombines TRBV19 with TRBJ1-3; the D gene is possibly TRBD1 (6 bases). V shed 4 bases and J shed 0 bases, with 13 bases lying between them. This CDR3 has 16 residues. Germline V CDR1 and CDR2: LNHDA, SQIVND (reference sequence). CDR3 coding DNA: TGTGCCAGTAGTACACGTCAGGGGAACTCTGGAAACACCATATATTTT. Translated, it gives CASSTRQGNSGNTIYF.

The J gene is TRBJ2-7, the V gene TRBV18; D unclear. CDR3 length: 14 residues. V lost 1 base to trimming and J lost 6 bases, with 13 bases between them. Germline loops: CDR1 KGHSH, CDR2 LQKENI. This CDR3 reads CASSPLELGSEQYF. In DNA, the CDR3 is TGTGCCAGCTCACCACTCGAACTGGGCAGCGAGCAGTACTTC.

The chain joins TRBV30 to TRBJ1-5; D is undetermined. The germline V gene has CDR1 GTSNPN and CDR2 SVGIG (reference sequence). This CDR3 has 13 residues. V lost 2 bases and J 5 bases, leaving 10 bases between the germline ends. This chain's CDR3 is CAWSQKEHQPQHF. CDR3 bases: TGTGCCTGGAGTCAAAAAGAGCATCAGCCCCAGCATTTT.

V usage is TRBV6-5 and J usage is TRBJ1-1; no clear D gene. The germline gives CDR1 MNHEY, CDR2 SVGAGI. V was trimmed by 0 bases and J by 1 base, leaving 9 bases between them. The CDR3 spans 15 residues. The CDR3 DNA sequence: TGTGCCAGCAGTTACTCGAGGCAGAGGAACACTGAAGCTTTCTTT. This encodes CASSYSRQRNTEAFF.

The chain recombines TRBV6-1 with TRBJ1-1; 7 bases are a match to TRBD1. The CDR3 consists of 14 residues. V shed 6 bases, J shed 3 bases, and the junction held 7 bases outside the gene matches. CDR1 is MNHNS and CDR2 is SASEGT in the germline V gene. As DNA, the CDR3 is TGTGCCAGCAGACCGACAGGGTGGTACACTGAAGCTTTCTTT. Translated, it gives CASRPTGWYTEAFF.

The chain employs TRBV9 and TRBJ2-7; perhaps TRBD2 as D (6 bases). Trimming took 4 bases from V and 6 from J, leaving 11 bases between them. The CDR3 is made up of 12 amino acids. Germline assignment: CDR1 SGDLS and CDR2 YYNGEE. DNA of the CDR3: TGTGCCAGCAGCCCGGGGGTCGGCGAGCAGTACTTC. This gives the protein CASSPGVGEQYF. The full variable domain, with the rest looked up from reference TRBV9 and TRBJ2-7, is DSGVTQTPKHLITATGQRVTLRCSPRSGDLSVYWYQQSLDQGLQFLIQYYNGEERAKGNILERFSAQQFPDLHSELNLSSLELGDSALYFCASSPGVGEQYFGPGTRLTVT.

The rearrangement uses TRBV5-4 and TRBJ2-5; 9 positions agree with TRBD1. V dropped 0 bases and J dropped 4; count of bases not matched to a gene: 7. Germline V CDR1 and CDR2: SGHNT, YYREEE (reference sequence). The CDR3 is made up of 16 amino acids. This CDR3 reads CASSLELQGAGETQYF. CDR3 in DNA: TGTGCCAGCAGCTTGGAATTACAGGGGGCGGGAGAGACCCAGTACTTC.

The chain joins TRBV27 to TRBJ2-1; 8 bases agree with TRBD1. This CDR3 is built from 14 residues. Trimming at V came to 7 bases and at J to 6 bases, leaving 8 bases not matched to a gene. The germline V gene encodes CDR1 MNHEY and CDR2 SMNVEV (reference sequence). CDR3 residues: CASTKSGGTNEQFF. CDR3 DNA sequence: TGTGCCAGCACCAAGTCAGGGGGCACCAATGAGCAGTTCTTC.

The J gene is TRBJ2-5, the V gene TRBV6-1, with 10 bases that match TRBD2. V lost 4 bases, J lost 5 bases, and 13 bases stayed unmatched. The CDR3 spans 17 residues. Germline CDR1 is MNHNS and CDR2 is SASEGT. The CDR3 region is CASSVSSGSSTWETQYF. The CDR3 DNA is TGTGCCAGCAGTGTATCTAGCGGGAGTTCAACTTGGGAGACCCAGTACTTC.

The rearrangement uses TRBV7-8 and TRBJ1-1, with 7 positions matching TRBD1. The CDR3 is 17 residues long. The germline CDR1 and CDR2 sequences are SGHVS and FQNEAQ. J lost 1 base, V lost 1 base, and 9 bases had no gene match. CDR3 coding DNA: TGTGCCAGCAGCTTAGTATGGGCAGGGGGAACGAACACTGAAGCTTTCTTT. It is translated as CASSLVWAGGTNTEAFF. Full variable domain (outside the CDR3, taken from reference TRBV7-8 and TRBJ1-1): GAGVSQSPRYKVAKRGQDVALRCDPISGHVSLFWYQQALGQGPEFLTYFQNEAQLDKSGLPSDRFFAERPEGSVSTLKIQRTQQEDSAVYLCASSLVWAGGTNTEAFFGQGTRLTVV.

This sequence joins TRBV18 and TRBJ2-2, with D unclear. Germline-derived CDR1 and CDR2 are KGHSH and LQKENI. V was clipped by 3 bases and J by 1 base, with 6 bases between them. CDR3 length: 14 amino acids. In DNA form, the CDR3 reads TGTGCCAGCTCACCTGGAGTGAACACCGGGGAGCTGTTTTTT. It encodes CASSPGVNTGELFF.

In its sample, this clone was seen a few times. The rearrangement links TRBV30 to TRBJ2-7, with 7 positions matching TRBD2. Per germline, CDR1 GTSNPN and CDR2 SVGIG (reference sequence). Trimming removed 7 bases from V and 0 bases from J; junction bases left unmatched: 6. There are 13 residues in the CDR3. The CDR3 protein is CASTGGGSYEQYF. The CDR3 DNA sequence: TGTGCCTCGACGGGCGGGGGCTCCTACGAGCAGTACTTC.